The 30 T cell receptor beta chains below all came from one sample that was sequenced in a study of blood T cell repertoires in COVID-19. Generated by immunoSEQ multiplex PCR, the TCRdb table keeps only in-frame clones and is missing some. The sample records roughly 200,000 clones, approximately 90% being singletons. Sequenced: PBMCs or T cells enriched from blood (not recorded which). These receptors all stem from a woman aged 40 to 49 with acute COVID-19.

The rearrangement joins TRBV24-1 to TRBJ1-2, with D possibly being TRBD1 (6 bases). Germline CDR1 is KGHDR and CDR2 is SFDVKD. V was cut by 2 bases and J by 1 base, with 7 bases left in between. The CDR3 is 14 residues long. The CDR3 protein is CATSDWDNNYGYTF. Here the CDR3 DNA reads TGTGCCACCAGTGATTGGGACAATAACTATGGCTACACCTTC.

This clone appeared a single time. This chain uses TRBV15 with TRBJ1-1; D remains unclear. The CDR3 length is 16 residues. CDR1 is LNHNV and CDR2 is YYDKDF in the germline V gene (reference sequence). The V end was cut by 0 bases, the J end by 4 bases, with 15 bases between. The DNA of the CDR3 is TGTGCCACCAGCAGAGATGTACGGGGAGGCAGCACTGAAGCTTTCTTT. This encodes CATSRDVRGGSTEAFF.

The chain joins TRBV9 to TRBJ2-2; D gene unclear. The V gene lost 0 bases and the J gene lost 1 base, with 7 bases spanning the gap. The germline V gene encodes CDR1 SGDLS and CDR2 YYNGEE. CDR3 size: 15 residues. For the CDR3, the DNA is TGTGCCAGCAGCGTAGCTGGAGAGAACACCGGGGAGCTGTTTTTT. Its protein is CASSVAGENTGELFF.

V gene TRBV7-2 combines with J gene TRBJ2-1; 9 bases align to TRBD2. In germline, CDR1 is SGHTA, CDR2 FQGNSA. This CDR3 comprises 15 residues. V was clipped by 5 bases and J by 7 bases; unmatched bases: 9. CDR3 sequence (DNA): TGTGCCAGCAGCAACAGCGGGGGGTTTCGGAATGAGCAGTTCTTC. Encoded protein: CASSNSGGFRNEQFF.

This chain connects TRBV29-1 to TRBJ2-7; weak D call: TRBD1 (6 bases). CDR1 and CDR2 from the germline V gene are SQVTM and ANQGSEA. Deletions cut 5 bases from V and 0 bases from J, with 14 bases between. This CDR3 contains 14 residues. The CDR3 bases are TGCAGCGTTTACGACCGGGACAACTCCTACGAGCAGTACTTC. Protein sequence: CSVYDRDNSYEQYF.

This chain uses TRBV7-9 with TRBJ1-1; the D is unclear. Deletions cut 5 bases from V and 3 bases from J, with 10 bases between. The CDR3 covers 13 residues. Germline loops: CDR1 SEHNR, CDR2 FQNEAQ (reference sequence). The CDR3 DNA follows: TGTGCCAGCAGCCAAACATCCGACACTGAAGCTTTCTTT. Amino acids: CASSQTSDTEAFF.

The chain's CDR3 is CATSDPSQDNEQFF. The CDR3 coding sequence is TGTGCCACCAGTGATCCCTCCCAGGACAATGAGCAGTTCTTC. The chain joins TRBV24-1 to TRBJ2-1; no firm D call. The V end was cut by 3 bases, the J end by 5 bases, with 10 bases between. Germline assignment: CDR1 KGHDR and CDR2 SFDVKD. The CDR3 totals 14 residues.

V and J are TRBV6-6 and TRBJ1-2; no reliable D call. Germline CDR1 and CDR2: MNHNY and SVGAGI (reference sequence). The CDR3 runs 14 residues. V dropped 0 bases and J dropped 2 bases, with 7 bases sitting between them. In DNA, the CDR3 is TGTGCCAGCAGTTACTCGGAGAAAAACTATGGCTACACCTTC. This codes for CASSYSEKNYGYTF.

This sequence joins TRBV5-6 and TRBJ2-3, with TRBD2 matching over 9 bases. J gave up 2 bases and V 0 bases, and 7 bases lay outside the gene matches. Germline values: CDR1 SGHDT, CDR2 YYEEEE. This CDR3 spans 17 amino acids. The CDR3 region has the DNA TGTGCCAGCAGCTTGGGTGGGGTAGCGGGGGTCACAGATACGCAGTATTTT. This gives the protein CASSLGGVAGVTDTQYF.

This sequence joins TRBV6-5 and TRBJ2-2, with 7 bases that match TRBD1. Per germline, CDR1 MNHEY and CDR2 SVGAGI. This CDR3 spans 14 amino acids. After removal of 10 bases from V and 7 bases from J, the junction contained 12 bases not matched to a gene. The CDR3 DNA reads as TGTGCCACCAACAGGGGCGCGTGGGACGGGGAGCTGTTTTTT. Translated: CATNRGAWDGELFF.

As to this clone: Germline and junction disagree at one end, which may indicate a read error. The V gene is TRBV19, the J gene TRBJ1-3, with 11 bases that match TRBD1. The CDR3 contains 9 residues. Germline values: CDR1 LNHDA, CDR2 SQIVND (reference sequence). CDR3 in amino acids: CASGQGANF. The CDR3, as DNA: TGTGCCAGTGGACAGGGGGCGAACTTT.

The chain couples TRBV11-2 to TRBJ1-1, with unresolved D. The germline V gene encodes CDR1 SGHAT and CDR2 FQNNGV. The length of the CDR3 is 16 residues. Trimming took 2 bases from V and 10 from J, leaving 23 bases between them. CDR3 bases: TGTGCCAGCAGCTTAAGGCTGGGTGCGGGGTCGGGTGGAGCTTTCTTT. Translating it yields CASSLRLGAGSGGAFF.

CDR3 sequence (DNA): TGTGCCAGCTCCCTAGGACAGGGGAGCGCTGAAGCTTTCTTT. Translation gives CASSLGQGSAEAFF. The genes are TRBV18 and TRBJ1-1; 9 positions agree with TRBD1. V trimming: 6 bases; J trimming: 6 bases; junction bases outside the gene matches: 8. From germline, CDR1 is KGHSH and CDR2 LQKENI. The CDR3 is made up of 14 amino acids.

This clone was found once. The chain uses TRBV5-1 and TRBJ1-1; no clear D. V was clipped by 4 bases and J by 4 bases, with 5 bases between them. The CDR3 spans 11 residues. Germline assignment: CDR1 SGHRS and CDR2 YFSETQ. CDR3 nucleotides: TGCGCCAGCAGCGCGGGCACTGAAGCTTTCTTT. Residues: CASSAGTEAFF.

The genes are TRBV7-2 and TRBJ1-6; D is uncertain. The germline gives CDR1 SGHTA, CDR2 FQGNSA. Trimming left V 2 bases short and J 10 bases short, with 18 bases between. The CDR3 runs 16 residues. The CDR3 nucleotides read TGTGCCAGCAGCTTAAGCTCGGGAGGGCGAAACTCACCCCTCCACTTT. It is translated as CASSLSSGGRNSPLHF.

The chain joins TRBV19 to TRBJ1-3; perhaps TRBD1 as D (5 bases). Trimming took off 5 bases at V and 1 base at J, with 6 bases between the two ends. This CDR3 comprises 13 residues. CDR1 and CDR2 from the germline V gene are LNHDA and SQIVND (reference sequence). CDR3 DNA: TGTGCCAGTAGTTCAGGGTCTGGAAACACCATATATTTT. Encoded protein: CASSSGSGNTIYF.

In its sample, this clone was seen a few times. The chain uses TRBV27 and TRBJ1-6; tentative D call: TRBD1 (6 bases). Looked up from germline, CDR1 is MNHEY and CDR2 is SMNVEV (reference sequence). This CDR3 region has 12 residues. Trimming left V 2 bases short and J 13 bases short, with 9 bases between. CDR3 bases: TGTGCCAGCAGTTTAGAGGGGGGGCCCCTCCACTTT. Its translation: CASSLEGGPLHF.

The rearrangement links TRBV9 to TRBJ2-3, with 13 positions matching TRBD2. CDR3 length equals 18 residues. V lost 0 bases and J lost 4; bases outside the gene matches: 8. Germline V gene data show CDR1 as SGDLS and CDR2 as YYNGEE. The CDR3 nucleotides are TGTGCCAGCAGCGTAGCTGCTCGACTAGCGGGGGGTGCAGATACGCAGTATTTT. Translation gives CASSVAARLAGGADTQYF.

The V and J genes are TRBV27 and TRBJ1-2; D perhaps matches TRBD1 (6 bases). In germline, CDR1 is MNHEY, CDR2 SMNVEV (reference sequence). The ends were cut back, 4 bases at V and 3 bases at J, with 18 bases in the middle. The CDR3 is 16 residues long. DNA for the CDR3: TGTGCCAGCAGTTCCCCAAAAACAGGGAGCTACTATGGCTACACCTTC. Encoded protein: CASSSPKTGSYYGYTF.

The V call is TRBV4-1, the J call TRBJ1-1; D may be TRBD1 (5 bases). CDR3 length: 15 amino acids. Looked up from germline, CDR1 is MGHRA and CDR2 is YSYEKL. V dropped 2 bases and J dropped 4 bases, with 14 bases sitting between them. The CDR3 is CASSQPRGMGTEAFF. The CDR3 coding sequence is TGCGCCAGCAGCCAACCTAGGGGTATGGGCACTGAAGCTTTCTTT.

This chain links TRBV6-5 with TRBJ2-5, with D possibly TRBD2 on 5 matching bases. Germline V gene data show CDR1 as MNHEY and CDR2 as SVGAGI. This CDR3 has 14 residues. V was trimmed by 0 bases and J by 7 bases, leaving 12 bases between them. The CDR3 protein is CASSYSERLGTQYF. CDR3 in DNA: TGTGCCAGCAGTTACTCAGAGCGGTTAGGGACCCAGTACTTC.

V is TRBV3-1 (or the pseudogene TRBV3-2) and J is TRBJ2-3; TRBD2 might be the D (6 bases). Germline CDR1 and CDR2: LGHDT and YNNKEL (reference sequence). CDR3 size: 15 residues. V was trimmed by 3 bases and J by 2 bases, leaving 12 bases between them. The CDR3 reads CASSQESGLTDTQYF. The CDR3 bases are TGTGCCAGCAGCCAGGAGAGCGGGCTCACAGATACGCAGTATTTT.

This sequence joins TRBV5-5 and TRBJ1-2, with 7 bases fitting TRBD1. Germline V gene data show CDR1 as SGHKS and CDR2 as YYEKEE (reference sequence). V gave up 3 bases and J gave up 3 bases; unmatched junction bases: 5. The CDR3 runs to 14 residues. For the CDR3, the DNA is TGTGCCAGCAGCTCACAGGGGTACGACTATGGCTACACCTTC. It translates to CASSSQGYDYGYTF.

The chain couples TRBV4-1 to TRBJ1-2; D perhaps matches TRBD1 (5 bases). The CDR3 runs to 16 residues. The V and J ends lost 4 bases and 4 bases respectively, with 19 bases between them. Looked up from germline, CDR1 is MGHRA and CDR2 is YSYEKL. CDR3: CASSLEDAGRFYGYTF. The CDR3 bases are TGCGCCAGCAGCCTAGAAGATGCGGGACGATTCTATGGCTACACCTTC.

The genes are TRBV2 and TRBJ2-7, with D possibly being TRBD1 (6 bases). V lost 5 bases, J lost 3 bases, and 11 bases lay in between. The CDR3 runs 13 residues. Germline CDR1 and CDR2: SNHLY and FYNNEI. CDR3 DNA: TGTGCCAGCAGTCTCAGGGACATCTACGAGCAGTACGTC. It codes for CASSLRDIYEQYV.

The chain carries TRBV4-3 and TRBJ2-7, with D possibly matching TRBD1 (6 bases). The CDR3 loop spans 15 amino acids. Trimming pared 0 bases from V and 1 base from J, leaving 10 bases between. The germline CDR1 and CDR2 sequences are LGHNA and YSLEER. The CDR3 DNA reads as TGCGCCAGCAGCCAAGAAGGCAGGGGATCCTACGAGCAGTACTTC. Translation gives CASSQEGRGSYEQYF.

J is TRBJ2-1 and V is TRBV5-1; 8 bases line up with TRBD2. CDR1 is SGHRS and CDR2 is YFSETQ in the germline V gene. This CDR3 contains 16 residues. With 2 bases clipped from V and 0 bases from J, the junction kept 4 bases outside the gene matches. The CDR3 coding sequence is TGCGCCAGCAGCTTAAGACGGGGGGGCTCCTACAATGAGCAGTTCTTC. This translates into CASSLRRGGSYNEQFF.

J is TRBJ1-2 and V is TRBV2, with a tentative D call TRBD1 (6 bases). The germline CDR1 and CDR2 sequences are SNHLY and FYNNEI. The CDR3 totals 15 residues. Trimming pared 6 bases from V and 2 bases from J, leaving 16 bases between. CDR3 in DNA: TGTGCCAGCAGGACTGGACCTGGGGGCAACTATGGCTACACCTTC. Protein: CASRTGPGGNYGYTF.

The rearrangement uses TRBV7-9 and TRBJ2-1; 7 nucleotides match TRBD1. V lost 1 base to trimming and J lost 8 bases; unmatched junction nucleotides: 8. The CDR3 runs 15 residues. The germline V gene encodes CDR1 SEHNR and CDR2 FQNEAQ (reference sequence). The CDR3 here is CASSLGTGRLDEQFF. The CDR3 DNA reads as TGTGCCAGCAGCTTAGGGACAGGTCGGTTGGATGAGCAGTTCTTC.

The chain is built from TRBV5-5 and TRBJ1-1; TRBD1 matches at 7 bases. CDR1 SGHKS and CDR2 YYEKEE come from the germline V gene (reference sequence). The CDR3 has 14 residues. Germline trimming cut 5 bases from V and 1 base from J; bases unmatched to any gene: 5. DNA of the CDR3: TGTGCCAGCAGGGCGACAGGGAGGAACACTGAAGCTTTCTTT. It encodes CASRATGRNTEAFF. The full variable domain, completed using reference TRBV5-5 and TRBJ1-1, is DAGVTQSPTHLIKTRGQQVTLRCSPISGHKSVSWYQQVLGQGPQFIFQYYEKEERGRGNFPDRFSARQFPNYSSELNVNALLLGDSALYLCASRATGRNTEAFFGQGTRLTVV.